This T cell receptor (beta chain) stems from a study of regulatory T cells in long-lasting Graves disease. In the case of this clonotype: The junction does not match germline at one end; this may be a read error.

For TCR beta, libraries came from iRepertoire HTBI primers and Arm-PCR of CDR3 regions. TCRdb independently ran MiXCR on the multiplex PCR reads; one entry per CDR3 protein. The sample lists about 660,000 distinct CDR3 sequences, about 30% occurring once. The germline V gene has CDR1 SGHRS and CDR2 YFSETQ. CDR3 length equals 14 residues. Time point described: persistent/refractory GD, antithyroid drugs over 5 years with positive TRAb. The TCR library was made from RNA that had been extracted from PBMCs in TRIzol. The TCR was taken from a female donor with Graves disease. This sample comprised peripheral blood mononuclear cells (PBMCs), obtained when the disease was refractory, from a patient treated with antithyroid drugs. The chain uses TRBV5-1 and TRBJ1-1; no definite D call. The CDR3 bases are TGCGCCAGCAGCCCCAATACTTGGAACGCTGAAGCTTTCTTT. Protein: CASSPNTWNAEAFF.